The 7 T cell receptor beta chains below were found in one sample sequenced in a study of Ad26.COV2.S vaccination and SARS-CoV-2 variants. The treatment: 15 to 20 received Ad26.COV2.S at low or high dose, single or two shots; five or six received placebo; per-sample allocation not given. Vaccine and placebo recipients were sampled on day 63 after the first injection. Only in-frame clones appear in the TCRdb table, and some are missing; sequencing was by immunoSEQ multiplex PCR. The table shows more than 350,000 clones, with 90% occurring only once. This material consisted of peripheral blood, taken in a trial of Ad26.COV2.S vaccine versus placebo. The source of these receptors is a person between 18 and 59 years old who received the Ad26.COV2.S COVID-19 vaccine or a placebo.

The rearrangement links TRBV30 to TRBJ1-2; TRBD1 might be the D (6 bases). Per the germline V gene, CDR1 is GTSNPN and CDR2 is SVGIG (reference sequence). Trimming took off 7 bases at V and 4 bases at J, with 19 bases between the two ends. The CDR3 runs 14 residues. The CDR3 coding sequence is TGTGCCTACTCACCGGGACACCAAGCCTATGGCTACACCTTC. It encodes CAYSPGHQAYGYTF.

The rearrangement links TRBV5-1 to TRBJ2-7, with a possible D match to TRBD2 (6 bases). V lost 2 bases and J 4 bases, leaving 10 bases between the germline ends. Germline V gene data show CDR1 as SGHRS and CDR2 as YFSETQ. This CDR3 has 13 amino acids. The CDR3 coding sequence is TGCGCCAGCAGCTTCGCTAGCGAGTACGAGCAGTACTTC. Translating gives CASSFASEYEQYF.

The J gene is TRBJ2-2, the V gene TRBV28; 8 positions match TRBD1. This CDR3 has 17 residues. CDR1 is MDHEN and CDR2 is SYDVKM in the germline V gene. J gave up 2 bases and V 3 bases, and 8 bases lay outside the gene matches. The CDR3 protein is CASSFPGGWANTGELFF. The DNA of the CDR3 is TGTGCCAGCAGTTTTCCAGGGGGCTGGGCAAACACCGGGGAGCTGTTTTTT.

This clone was found a few times. This rearrangement joins TRBV3-1 (or the pseudogene TRBV3-2) to TRBJ2-2; 7 bases match TRBD1. This CDR3 is built from 18 residues. The V and J ends lost 0 bases and 1 base, in that order; junction bases with no gene match: 8. Germline-derived CDR1 and CDR2 are LGHDT and YNNKEL (reference sequence). The CDR3, as DNA: TGTGCCAGCAGCCAAGAGGACAGGACTTTCAGGAACACCGGGGAGCTGTTTTTT. This translates into CASSQEDRTFRNTGELFF.

This chain uses TRBV5-1 with TRBJ2-2; D assignment may be TRBD1 or TRBD2 (5 bases each). Germline V gives CDR1 SGHRS, CDR2 YFSETQ. The length of the CDR3 is 14 residues. V lost 6 bases, J lost 7 bases, and 16 bases lay in between. The CDR3 region has the DNA TGCGCCAGCAATCGGGACCCTGTAAACGGGGAGCTGTTTTTT. Amino acids: CASNRDPVNGELFF.

CDR3 sequence (DNA): TGTGCCAGCAGTGAAATCGGAGCGGGAGGGCCAGAGACCCAGTACTTC. This sequence encodes CASSEIGAGGPETQYF. V and J are TRBV2 and TRBJ2-5, with TRBD2 identical over 10 bases. J lost 4 bases, V lost 2 bases, and 7 bases had no gene match. Looked up from germline, CDR1 is SNHLY and CDR2 is FYNNEI. The CDR3 is made up of 16 amino acids.

CDR3 coding DNA: TGCGCCAGCAGCTTGGTTCATCGAACCTACGAGCAGTACTTC. Amino acids: CASSLVHRTYEQYF. The rearrangement joins TRBV5-1 to TRBJ2-7; no clear D. Trimming removed 0 bases at V and 2 bases at J, with 9 bases between. This CDR3 is built from 14 residues. The V gene's germline CDR1 is SGHRS and CDR2 YFSETQ. Full variable domain (rest looked up from reference TRBV5-1 and TRBJ2-7): KAGVTQTPRYLIKTRGQQVTLSCSPISGHRSVSWYQQTPGQGLQFLFEYFSETQRNKGNFPGRFSGRQFSNSRSEMNVSTLELGDSALYLCASSLVHRTYEQYFGPGTRLTVT.